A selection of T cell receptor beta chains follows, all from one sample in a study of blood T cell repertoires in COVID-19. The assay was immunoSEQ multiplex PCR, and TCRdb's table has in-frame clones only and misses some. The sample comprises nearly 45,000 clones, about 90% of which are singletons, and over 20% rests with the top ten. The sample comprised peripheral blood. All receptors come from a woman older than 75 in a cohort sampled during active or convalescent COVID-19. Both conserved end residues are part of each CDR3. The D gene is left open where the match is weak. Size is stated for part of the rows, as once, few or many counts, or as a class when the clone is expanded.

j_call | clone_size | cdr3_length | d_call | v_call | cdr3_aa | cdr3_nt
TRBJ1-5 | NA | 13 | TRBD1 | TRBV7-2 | CASSSDREQPQHF | TGTGCCAGCAGCTCGGACAGGGAGCAGCCCCAGCATTTT
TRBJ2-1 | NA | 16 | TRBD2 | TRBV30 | CAWNRLAGASHNEQFF | TGTGCCTGGAATAGACTAGCGGGAGCAAGCCACAATGAGCAGTTCTTC
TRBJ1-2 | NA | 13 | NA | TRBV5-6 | CASSFPGVYGYTF | TGTGCCAGCAGCTTTCCAGGGGTCTATGGCTACACCTTC
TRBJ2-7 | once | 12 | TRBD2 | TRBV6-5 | CASRRGGYEQYF | TGTGCCAGCAGGAGGGGAGGGTACGAGCAGTACTTC
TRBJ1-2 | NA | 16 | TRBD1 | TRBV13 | CASSWGQSVFMGSYTF | TGTGCCAGCAGTTGGGGACAGAGTGTCTTTATGGGATCCTACACCTTC
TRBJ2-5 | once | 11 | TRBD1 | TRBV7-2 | CASSPTGSQYF | TGTGCCAGCAGCCCGACAGGGTCTCAGTACTTC
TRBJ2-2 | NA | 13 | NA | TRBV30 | CAWSELNTGELFF | TGTGCCTGGAGTGAGCTTAACACCGGGGAGCTGTTTTTT
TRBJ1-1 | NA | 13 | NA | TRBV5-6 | CASSLGRRSEAFF | TGTGCCAGCAGCTTGGGGAGAAGGAGTGAAGCTTTCTTT
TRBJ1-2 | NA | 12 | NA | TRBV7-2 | CASTRAVYGYTF | TGTGCCAGCACCAGGGCAGTCTATGGCTACACCTTC
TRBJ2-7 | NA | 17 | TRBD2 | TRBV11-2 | CASSEILGTSGSAEQYF | TGTGCCAGCAGCGAAATTCTGGGGACTAGCGGGAGTGCCGAGCAGTACTTC
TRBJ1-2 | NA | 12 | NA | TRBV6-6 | CASGGAGYGYTF | TGTGCCAGCGGGGGGGCGGGCTATGGCTACACCTTC
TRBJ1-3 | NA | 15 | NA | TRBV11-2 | CASSLDGWAGNTIYF | TGTGCCAGCAGCTTAGACGGGTGGGCTGGAAACACCATATATTTT
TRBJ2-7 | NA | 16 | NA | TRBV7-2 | CASSRSPASAAYEQYF | TGTGCCAGCAGCAGGTCCCCGGCTAGCGCTGCCTACGAGCAGTACTTC
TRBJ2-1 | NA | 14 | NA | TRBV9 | CASSREGGYNEQFF | TGTGCCAGCAGCAGGGAGGGGGGATACAATGAGCAGTTCTTC
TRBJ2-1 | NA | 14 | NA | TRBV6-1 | CASSVAGQGNEQFF | TGTGCCAGCAGTGTAGCGGGCCAGGGGAATGAGCAGTTCTTC
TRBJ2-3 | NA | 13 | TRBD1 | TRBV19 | CASTGQGADTQYF | TGTGCCAGTACAGGACAGGGGGCGGATACGCAGTATTTT
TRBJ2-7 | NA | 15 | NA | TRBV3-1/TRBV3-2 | CASSPGPERAYEQYF | TGTGCCAGCAGCCCGGGCCCGGAGCGGGCCTACGAGCAGTACTTC
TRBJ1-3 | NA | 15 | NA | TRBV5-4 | CASSLAAGFGNTIYF | TGTGCCAGCAGCTTGGCCGCAGGGTTTGGAAACACCATATATTTT
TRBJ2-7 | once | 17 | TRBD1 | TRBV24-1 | CATSAMTGTGNDYEQYF | TGTGCCACCAGTGCCATGACCGGGACAGGAAATGACTACGAGCAGTACTTC
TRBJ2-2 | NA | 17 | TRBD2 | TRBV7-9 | CASSERLAEANTGELFF | TGTGCCAGCAGCGAACGACTAGCGGAGGCGAACACCGGGGAGCTGTTTTTT
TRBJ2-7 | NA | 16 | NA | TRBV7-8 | CASSLVPSGNLYEQYF | TGTGCCAGCAGCTTAGTTCCGTCAGGTAATCTGTACGAGCAGTACTTC
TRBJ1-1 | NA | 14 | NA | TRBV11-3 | CASSLDIGRGRPFF | TGTGCCAGCAGCTTAGATATTGGTCGGGGAAGGCCTTTCTTT
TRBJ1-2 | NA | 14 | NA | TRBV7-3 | CASSSSAGSYGYTF | TGTGCCAGCAGCTCCAGTGCAGGGTCTTATGGCTACACCTTC
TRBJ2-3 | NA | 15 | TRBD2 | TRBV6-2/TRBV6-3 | CASSYTSGRSDTQYF | TGTGCCAGCAGTTACACTAGCGGGAGGTCAGATACGCAGTATTTT
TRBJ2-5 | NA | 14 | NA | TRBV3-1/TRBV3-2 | CASSHWRDQETQYF | TGTGCCAGCAGCCATTGGAGGGACCAAGAGACCCAGTACTTC
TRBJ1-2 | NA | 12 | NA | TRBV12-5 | CASGFDSYGYTF | TGTGCTAGTGGTTTTGACAGTTATGGCTACACCTTC
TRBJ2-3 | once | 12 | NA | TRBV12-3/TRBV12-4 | CASSRNTDTQYF | TGTGCCAGCAGCAGGAACACAGATACGCAGTATTTT
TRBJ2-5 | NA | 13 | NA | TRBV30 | CAWSASAAETQYF | TGTGCCTGGAGTGCGTCCGCGGCGGAGACCCAGTACTTC
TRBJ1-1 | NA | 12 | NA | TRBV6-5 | CASSRFSGEAFF | TGTGCCAGCAGCCGCTTTTCGGGTGAAGCTTTCTTT
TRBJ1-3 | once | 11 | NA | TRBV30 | CAWTTGNTIYF | TGTGCCTGGACCACTGGAAACACCATATATTTT
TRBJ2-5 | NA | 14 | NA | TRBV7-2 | CASSLALVSKTQYF | TGTGCCAGCAGCTTAGCCCTAGTTTCGAAGACCCAGTACTTC
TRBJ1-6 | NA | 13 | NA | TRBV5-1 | CASSLGLNSPLHF | TGCGCCAGCAGCCTCGGGTTGAATTCACCCCTCCACTTT
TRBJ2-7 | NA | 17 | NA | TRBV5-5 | CASSLGGGGSRLREQYF | TGTGCCAGCAGCTTGGGCGGCGGGGGCAGCCGCCTAAGGGAGCAGTACTTC
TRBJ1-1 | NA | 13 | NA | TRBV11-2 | CASSLPGGAEAFF | TGTGCCAGCAGCTTGCCCGGGGGAGCTGAAGCTTTCTTT
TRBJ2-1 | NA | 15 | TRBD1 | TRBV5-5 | CASSVRDRAPWGQFF | TGTGCCAGCAGCGTCCGGGACAGGGCCCCCTGGGGGCAGTTCTTC
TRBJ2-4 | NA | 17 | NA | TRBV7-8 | CASSPRLTGLAKNIQYF | TGTGCCAGCAGCCCCCGGTTAACAGGGCTAGCCAAAAACATTCAGTACTTC
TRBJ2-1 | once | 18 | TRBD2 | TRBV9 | CASSVEGGLAGVKNEQFF | TGTGCCAGCAGCGTAGAGGGAGGACTAGCGGGAGTCAAGAATGAGCAGTTCTTC
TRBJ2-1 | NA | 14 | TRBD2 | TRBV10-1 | CASSLSGGAGEQFF | TGCGCCAGCAGTTTAAGCGGGGGGGCCGGCGAGCAGTTCTTC
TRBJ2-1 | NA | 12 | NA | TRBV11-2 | CASSLTVNEQFF | TGTGCCAGCAGCTTGACAGTCAATGAGCAGTTCTTC
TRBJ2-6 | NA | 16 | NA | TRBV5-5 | CASSSGAGVGANVLTF | TGTGCCAGCAGCTCGGGTGCAGGGGTCGGGGCCAACGTCCTGACTTTC
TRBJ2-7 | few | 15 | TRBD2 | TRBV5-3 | CARSHRTRAFGEQYF | TGTGCCAGAAGCCACCGGACTAGGGCTTTCGGCGAGCAGTACTTC
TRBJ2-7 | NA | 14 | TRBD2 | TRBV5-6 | CASSPLAGAGEQYF | TGTGCCAGCAGCCCTCTAGCGGGAGCTGGCGAGCAGTACTTC
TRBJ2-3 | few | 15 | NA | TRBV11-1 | CASSLDQGSTDTQYF | TGTGCCAGCAGCTTAGATCAGGGAAGCACAGATACGCAGTATTTT
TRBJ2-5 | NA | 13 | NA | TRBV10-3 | CAISPTGMETQYF | TGTGCCATCAGCCCTACAGGGATGGAGACCCAGTACTTC
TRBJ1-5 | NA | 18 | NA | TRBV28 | CASSLRGSTGYSNQPQHF | TGTGCCAGCTCTCTCCGCGGCAGTACGGGATATAGCAATCAGCCCCAGCATTTT
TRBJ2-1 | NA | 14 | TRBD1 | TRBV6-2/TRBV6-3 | CASSKGQGAGEQFF | TGTGCCAGCAGCAAGGGACAGGGGGCAGGGGAGCAGTTCTTC
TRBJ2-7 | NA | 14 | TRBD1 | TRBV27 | CASTKGTAVSEQYF | TGTGCCAGCACAAAGGGGACAGCGGTTTCTGAGCAGTACTTC
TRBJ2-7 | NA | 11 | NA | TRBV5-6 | CASSLLHEQYF | TGTGCCAGCAGCCTCCTCCACGAGCAGTACTTC
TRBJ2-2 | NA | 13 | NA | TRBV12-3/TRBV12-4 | CASSLQGYGELFF | TGTGCCAGCAGTTTACAGGGGTACGGGGAGCTGTTTTTT
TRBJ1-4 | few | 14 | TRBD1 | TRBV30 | CAWNFRGQNEKLFF | TGTGCCTGGAATTTCAGGGGGCAGAATGAAAAACTGTTTTTT
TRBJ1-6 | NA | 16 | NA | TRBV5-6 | CASSFRRSAEDSPLHF | TGTGCCAGCAGCTTCCGTCGATCGGCGGAAGATTCACCCCTCCACTTT